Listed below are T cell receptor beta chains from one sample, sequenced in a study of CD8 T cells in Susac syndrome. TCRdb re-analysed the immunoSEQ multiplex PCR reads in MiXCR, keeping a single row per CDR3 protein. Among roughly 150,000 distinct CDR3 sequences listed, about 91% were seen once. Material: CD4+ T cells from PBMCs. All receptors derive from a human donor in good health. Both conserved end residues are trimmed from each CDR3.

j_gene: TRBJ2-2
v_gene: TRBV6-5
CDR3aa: ASSYLGGDTGELF

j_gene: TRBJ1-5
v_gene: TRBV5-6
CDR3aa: ASSLVGSHQPQH

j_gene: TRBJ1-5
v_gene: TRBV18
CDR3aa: ASSPGQANQPQH

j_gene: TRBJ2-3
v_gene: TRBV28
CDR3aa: ASREGTTDTQY

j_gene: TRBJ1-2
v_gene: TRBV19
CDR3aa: ASSQGIGGIGYT

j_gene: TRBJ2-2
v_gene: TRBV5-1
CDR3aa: ASSGLFTGELF

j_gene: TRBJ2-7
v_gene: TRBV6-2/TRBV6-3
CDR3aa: ASSYETESYEQY

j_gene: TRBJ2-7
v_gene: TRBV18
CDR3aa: ASSLLAGGLEEQY

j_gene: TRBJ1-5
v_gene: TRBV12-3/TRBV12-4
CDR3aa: ASRLTGDGSNQPQH

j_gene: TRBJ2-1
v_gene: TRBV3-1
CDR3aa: ASSHQPRSEQF

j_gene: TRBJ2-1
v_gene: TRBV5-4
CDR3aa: ASSLGLADSYNEQF

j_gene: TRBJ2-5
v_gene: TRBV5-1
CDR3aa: ASSLYLAGGLETQY

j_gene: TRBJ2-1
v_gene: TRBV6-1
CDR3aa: ASRLGTSGGNEQF

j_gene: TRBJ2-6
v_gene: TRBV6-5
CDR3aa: ASSYSKRTGANVLT

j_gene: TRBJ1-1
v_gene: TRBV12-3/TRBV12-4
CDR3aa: ASSWDKNTEAF

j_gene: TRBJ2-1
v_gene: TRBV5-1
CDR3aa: ASSWGLAETNEQF

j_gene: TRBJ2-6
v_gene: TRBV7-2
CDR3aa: ASSSRVAGANVLT

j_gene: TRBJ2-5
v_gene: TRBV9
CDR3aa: ASSPRQGSGQETQY

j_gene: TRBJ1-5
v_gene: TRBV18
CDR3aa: ASSPKDRYSNQPQH

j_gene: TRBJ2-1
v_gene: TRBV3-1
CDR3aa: ASSLNPSGRPYNEQF

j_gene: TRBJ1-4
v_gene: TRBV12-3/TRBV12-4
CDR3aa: ASSLGGQGGEKLF

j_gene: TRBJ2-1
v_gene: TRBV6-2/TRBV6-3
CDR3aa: ASNQADEQF